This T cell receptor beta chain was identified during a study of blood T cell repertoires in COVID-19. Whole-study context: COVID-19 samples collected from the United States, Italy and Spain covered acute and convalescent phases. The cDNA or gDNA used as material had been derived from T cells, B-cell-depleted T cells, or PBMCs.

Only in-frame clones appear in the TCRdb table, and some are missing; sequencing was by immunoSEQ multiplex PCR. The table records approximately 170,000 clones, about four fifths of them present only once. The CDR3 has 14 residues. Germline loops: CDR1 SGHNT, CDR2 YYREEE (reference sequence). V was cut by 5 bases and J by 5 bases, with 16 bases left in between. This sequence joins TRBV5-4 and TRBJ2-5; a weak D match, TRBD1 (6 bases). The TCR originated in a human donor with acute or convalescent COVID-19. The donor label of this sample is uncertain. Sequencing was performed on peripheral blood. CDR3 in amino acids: CASSDSDRGETQYF. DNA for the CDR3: TGTGCCAGCAGTGATTCGGACAGAGGGGAGACCCAGTACTTC.